The 28 T cell receptor beta chains below come from one sample, sequenced in a study of control samples from healthy donors and cancer patients. Using immunoSEQ multiplex PCR, the repertoire was profiled, and TCRdb retains in-frame clones only, with some absent. Of about 49,000 clones detected, 80% to 90% appear once; the ten largest clones hold about 2.8%. Sequenced: PBMCs. The receptors were sampled from a woman aged 45-60 years with lung cancer.

This clone came up once. This rearrangement joins TRBV3-1 (or the pseudogene TRBV3-2) to TRBJ1-4, with D possibly being TRBD1 (6 bases). The V end was cut by 4 bases, the J end by 7 bases, with 16 bases between. Germline V gives CDR1 LGHDT, CDR2 YNNKEL (reference sequence). The CDR3 has 15 amino acids. The CDR3 spells CASSRLQGGSEKLFF. As DNA, the CDR3 is TGTGCCAGCAGCCGCCTACAAGGGGGAAGTGAAAAACTGTTTTTT.

This rearrangement joins TRBV2 to TRBJ2-3; 9 bases align to TRBD2. Unmatched junction bases numbered 4, after V lost 7 bases and J lost 2 bases. Germline V lookup: CDR1 SNHLY, CDR2 FYNNEI. The CDR3 length is 14 residues. The CDR3 bases are TGTGCCAGCAAACCTAGCGGGGCCACAGATACGCAGTATTTT. This encodes CASKPSGATDTQYF. Variable domain in full (rest from reference TRBV2 and TRBJ2-3): EPEVTQTPSHQVTQMGQEVILRCVPISNHLYFYWYRQILGQKVEFLVSFYNNEISEKSEIFDDQFSVERPDGSNFTLKIRSTKLEDSAMYFCASKPSGATDTQYFGPGTRLTVL.

The chain carries TRBV6-6 and TRBJ1-1; D possibly corresponds to TRBD1 (5 bases). The CDR3 sequence is 16 residues long. Trimming removed 2 bases from V and 0 bases from J, with 13 bases in between. Germline loops: CDR1 MNHNY, CDR2 SVGAGI (reference sequence). DNA for the CDR3: TGTGCCAGCAGTTACCCTTCCTTGGGGCTGAACACTGAAGCTTTCTTT. This encodes CASSYPSLGLNTEAFF.

This clone occurred once. The genes are TRBV5-4 and TRBJ2-1; D remains unclear. V lost 1 base to trimming and J lost 4 bases, with 9 bases between them. Per the germline V gene, CDR1 is SGHNT and CDR2 is YYREEE (reference sequence). CDR3 length: 14 residues. In DNA, the CDR3 is TGTGCCAGCAGCTTGCAGTACGATTACAATGAGCAGTTCTTC. It specifies CASSLQYDYNEQFF.

In this sample, this clone turned up once. The chain is built from TRBV12-5 and TRBJ1-1; D might be TRBD1 (6 bases). The CDR3 length is 14 residues. V was cut by 8 bases and J by 4 bases, with 17 bases left in between. The germline gives CDR1 LGHNT, CDR2 FRNRAP. As DNA, the CDR3 is TGTGCTAGTAACCTTTGGGGGGGGGCCACTGAAGCTTTCTTT. Encoded protein: CASNLWGGATEAFF. Variable domain in full (rest from reference TRBV12-5 and TRBJ1-1): DARVTQTPRHKVTEMGQEVTMRCQPILGHNTVFWYRQTMMQGLELLAYFRNRAPLDDSGMPKDRFSAEMPDATLATLKIQPSEPRDSAVYFCASNLWGGATEAFFGQGTRLTVV.

The chain uses TRBV19 and TRBJ1-1, with D unclear. Germline CDR1 LNHDA, CDR2 SQIVND (reference sequence). This CDR3 spans 13 amino acids. The ends were cut back, 1 base at V and 1 base at J, with 4 bases in the middle. The CDR3 DNA reads TGTGCCAGTAGTATAGGTGGGAACACTGAAGCTTTCTTT. This sequence encodes CASSIGGNTEAFF.

This clone was counted between two and nine times. The V gene is TRBV29-1, the J gene TRBJ2-7; D gene unclear. This CDR3 contains 10 residues. Per germline, CDR1 SQVTM and CDR2 ANQGSEA. Trimming took off 4 bases at V and 2 bases at J, with 3 bases between the two ends. The CDR3, as DNA: TGCAGCGTTGTGACCTACGAGCAGTACTTC. Amino acid sequence: CSVVTYEQYF.

This chain joins TRBV19 and TRBJ1-6; D remains ambiguous. The CDR3 length is 13 residues. Trimming removed 3 bases from V and 7 bases from J, with 7 bases in between. In germline, CDR1 is LNHDA, CDR2 SQIVND (reference sequence). The CDR3 is CASSISGNSPLHF. As DNA, the CDR3 is TGTGCCAGTAGTATCTCAGGAAATTCACCCCTCCACTTT.

V is TRBV7-9 and J is TRBJ1-2; perhaps TRBD1 as D (5 bases). CDR1 and CDR2 (germline): SEHNR, FQNEAQ (reference sequence). The V end lost 6 bases, the J end lost 7 bases, and 18 bases lay between the germline ends. The CDR3 is 14 residues long. CDR3 sequence: CASRETGTFSGYTF. The CDR3 DNA sequence: TGTGCCAGCAGAGAAACCGGGACCTTCTCTGGCTACACCTTC.

CDR3 nucleotide sequence: TGTGCCAGCAGCTCGACAGGGGGCGCGTCGTACGAGCAGTACTTC. Its protein product is CASSSTGGASYEQYF. The chain couples TRBV7-9 to TRBJ2-7; 10 bases map to TRBD1. In germline, CDR1 is SEHNR, CDR2 FQNEAQ (reference sequence). CDR3 length: 15 residues. The V segment lost 4 bases and the J segment 4 bases; nucleotides outside the gene matches: 7. The full variable domain, in which reference TRBV7-9 and TRBJ2-7 provide the parts outside the CDR3, is DTGVSQNPRHKITKRGQNVTFRCDPISEHNRLYWYRQTLGQGPEFLTYFQNEAQLEKSRLLSDRFSAERPKGSFSTLEIQRTEQGDSAMYLCASSSTGGASYEQYFGPGTRLTVT.

The genes are TRBV6-5 and TRBJ2-2, with D tentatively TRBD2 (6 bases). This CDR3 is 12 amino acids long. The germline gives CDR1 MNHEY, CDR2 SVGAGI. V lost 10 bases and J lost 7, with 13 bases in between. The CDR3 bases are TGTGCCACCGGGGGTTTGGTCGGGGAGCTGTTTTTT. The encoded protein is CATGGLVGELFF.

This clone was detected only once. This chain uses TRBV24-1 with TRBJ1-2, with D possibly TRBD1 on 5 matching bases. Germline CDR1 and CDR2: KGHDR and SFDVKD. This CDR3 comprises 14 residues. Trimming cost V 4 bases and J 2 bases, with 10 bases left between them. In DNA, the CDR3 is TGTGCCACCAGTGACCCGGGACCCAACTATGGCTACACCTTC. Residues: CATSDPGPNYGYTF.

The rearrangement joins TRBV3-1 (or the pseudogene TRBV3-2) to TRBJ2-7; TRBD1 is a possible D gene (5 bases). Looked up from germline, CDR1 is LGHDT and CDR2 is YNNKEL (reference sequence). V was clipped by 4 bases and J by 3 bases, with 16 bases between them. The CDR3 covers 15 residues. CDR3 sequence: CASSLPQGNGYEQYF. The CDR3 region has the DNA TGTGCCAGCAGCCTCCCCCAGGGAAACGGCTACGAGCAGTACTTC.

The chain joins TRBV19 to TRBJ1-1; D gene uncertain. The CDR3 is 15 residues long. V lost 3 bases and J lost 7, with 18 bases in between. CDR1 is LNHDA, CDR2 SQIVND, per germline (reference sequence). The CDR3 DNA follows: TGTGCCAGTAGTATCCAAGCGGGGATTGGGGTTGAAGCTTTCTTT. It codes for CASSIQAGIGVEAFF. Looking up the rest from reference TRBV19 and TRBJ1-1 gives the full variable domain: DGGITQSPKYLFRKEGQNVTLSCEQNLNHDAMYWYRQDPGQGLRLIYYSQIVNDFQKGDIAEGYSVSREKKESFPLTVTSAQKNPTAFYLCASSIQAGIGVEAFFGQGTRLTVV.

The chain combines TRBV15 with TRBJ1-5; D gene unclear. The CDR3 sequence is 15 residues long. Germline lookup yields CDR1 LNHNV and CDR2 YYDKDF (reference sequence). With 1 base removed from V and 0 bases from J, the gap between germline ends came to 7 bases. The CDR3 sequence is CATSRASSSNQPQHF. CDR3 in DNA: TGTGCCACCAGCAGAGCGAGCAGTAGCAATCAGCCCCAGCATTTT.

The V gene is TRBV30, the J gene TRBJ1-1; D call uncertain. This CDR3 is 15 amino acids long. Looked up from germline, CDR1 is GTSNPN and CDR2 is SVGIG (reference sequence). V lost 2 bases and J lost 5, with 18 bases in between. CDR3 sequence (DNA): TGTGCCTGGAGTAGGGCAGGTACTAGAAGGACTGAAGCTTTCTTT. Protein: CAWSRAGTRRTEAFF. The variable domain in full, with the rest retrieved from reference TRBV30 and TRBJ1-1, is SQTIHQWPATLVQPVGSPLSLECTVEGTSNPNLYWYRQAAGRGLQLLFYSVGIGQISSEVPQNLSASRPQDRQFILSSKKLLLSDSGFYLCAWSRAGTRRTEAFFGQGTRLTVV.

The chain links TRBV7-2 to TRBJ1-1; D may be TRBD1 (5 bases). The CDR3 totals 14 residues. V lost 5 bases and J lost 4, with 14 bases in between. Germline V gives CDR1 SGHTA, CDR2 FQGNSA. CDR3: CASSLKGFSTEAFF. CDR3 sequence (DNA): TGTGCCAGCAGCCTCAAGGGGTTCAGCACTGAAGCTTTCTTT.

This clone was seen only once. The chain links TRBV7-6 to TRBJ2-5; unclear D gene. The V end was cut by 5 bases, the J end by 5 bases, with 6 bases between. There are 11 residues in the CDR3. From germline, CDR1 is SGHVS and CDR2 FNYEAQ. As DNA, the CDR3 is TGTGCCAGCAGCCCCGGGGAGACCCAGTACTTC. Amino acid sequence: CASSPGETQYF.

The chain is built from TRBV5-4 and TRBJ2-5; possibly TRBD1 or TRBD2 for D (6 bases each). CDR3 length: 13 amino acids. Trimming left V 0 bases short and J 5 bases short, with 8 bases between. From germline, CDR1 is SGHNT and CDR2 YYREEE (reference sequence). This chain's CDR3 is CASSLEGGETQYF. The CDR3, as DNA: TGTGCCAGCAGCTTGGAAGGGGGGGAGACCCAGTACTTC.

The chain recombines TRBV29-1 with TRBJ2-3; TRBD1 might be the D (6 bases). Germline CDR1 reads SQVTM; CDR2 reads ANQGSEA. V lost 7 bases to trimming and J lost 6 bases, with 8 bases between them. The CDR3 loop spans 10 amino acids. The CDR3 protein is CSGDTDTQYF. The CDR3 coding sequence is TGCAGCGGGGACACGGATACGCAGTATTTT.

The CDR3 sequence: CASSVTSGGYEQYF. The DNA of the CDR3 is TGTGCCAGCAGCGTGACTAGCGGGGGCTACGAGCAGTACTTC. J is TRBJ2-7 and V is TRBV9; 12 bases fit TRBD2. Trimming took 2 bases from V and 3 from J; bases not matched to a gene: 0. This CDR3 is built from 14 residues. Germline CDR1 SGDLS, CDR2 YYNGEE. Looking up the rest from reference TRBV9 and TRBJ2-7 gives the full variable domain: DSGVTQTPKHLITATGQRVTLRCSPRSGDLSVYWYQQSLDQGLQFLIQYYNGEERAKGNILERFSAQQFPDLHSELNLSSLELGDSALYFCASSVTSGGYEQYFGPGTRLTVT.

This chain connects TRBV6-2 or TRBV6-3 to TRBJ1-4, with D maybe TRBD1 (6 bases). The CDR3 is 14 residues long. Looked up from germline, CDR1 is MNHEY and CDR2 is SVGEGT. V shed 6 bases and J shed 8 bases, with 16 bases lying between them. CDR3 sequence reads: CASSRQDSREKLFF. The CDR3 coding sequence is TGTGCCAGCAGCCGCCAGGACAGTCGGGAAAAACTGTTTTTT.

The V and J genes are TRBV19 and TRBJ2-2; D possibly corresponds to TRBD1 (6 bases). Germline V gene data show CDR1 as LNHDA and CDR2 as SQIVND (reference sequence). Trimming took off 5 bases at V and 6 bases at J, with 16 bases between the two ends. The CDR3 is 15 residues long. As DNA, the CDR3 is TGTGCCAGTAGTCCCCAGGGGCTTGAGGCCGGGGAGCTGTTTTTT. Protein sequence: CASSPQGLEAGELFF.

V gene TRBV2 combines with J gene TRBJ1-5; perhaps TRBD1 as D (6 bases). This CDR3 is built from 14 residues. The V gene's germline CDR1 is SNHLY and CDR2 FYNNEI. Trimming cost V 4 bases and J 5 bases, with 12 bases left between them. For the CDR3, the DNA is TGTGCCAGCAGTGGACCTAACAGGGATCAGCCCCAGCATTTT. Amino acid sequence: CASSGPNRDQPQHF.

The chain carries TRBV9 and TRBJ1-2; D gene ambiguous. CDR3 size: 16 residues. Germline-derived CDR1 and CDR2 are SGDLS and YYNGEE. Trimming took 0 bases from V and 8 from J, leaving 20 bases between them. The CDR3: CASSVGQVFPSKGYTF. The CDR3 nucleotides read TGTGCCAGCAGCGTAGGGCAGGTTTTCCCCTCTAAGGGCTACACCTTC.

The chain uses TRBV6-5 and TRBJ1-6; TRBD1 agrees at 7 bases. Per the germline V gene, CDR1 is MNHEY and CDR2 is SVGAGI. With V trimmed by 2 bases and J by 13 bases, 5 bases remained unmatched. CDR3 length: 13 amino acids. The CDR3 region is CASSYGKTGPLHF. The CDR3 DNA sequence: TGTGCCAGCAGTTACGGAAAGACAGGGCCCCTCCACTTT.

This rearrangement joins TRBV6-5 to TRBJ1-2; D remains unclear. The CDR3 is made up of 14 amino acids. CDR1 and CDR2 from the germline V gene are MNHEY and SVGAGI. V lost 0 bases, J lost 8 bases, and 13 bases lay in between. The CDR3 is CASSYSRGLRGYTF. The CDR3 DNA is TGTGCCAGCAGTTACTCGAGAGGATTGCGAGGCTACACCTTC.

The chain combines TRBV5-1 with TRBJ1-5; D perhaps matches TRBD1 (5 bases). Trimming pared 5 bases from V and 5 bases from J, leaving 17 bases between. CDR1 is SGHRS, CDR2 YFSETQ, per germline. CDR3 length: 15 residues. The CDR3 DNA follows: TGCGCCAGCAGTCCTGGGGCGGGGGAAGATCAGCCCCAGCATTTT. Protein product: CASSPGAGEDQPQHF.